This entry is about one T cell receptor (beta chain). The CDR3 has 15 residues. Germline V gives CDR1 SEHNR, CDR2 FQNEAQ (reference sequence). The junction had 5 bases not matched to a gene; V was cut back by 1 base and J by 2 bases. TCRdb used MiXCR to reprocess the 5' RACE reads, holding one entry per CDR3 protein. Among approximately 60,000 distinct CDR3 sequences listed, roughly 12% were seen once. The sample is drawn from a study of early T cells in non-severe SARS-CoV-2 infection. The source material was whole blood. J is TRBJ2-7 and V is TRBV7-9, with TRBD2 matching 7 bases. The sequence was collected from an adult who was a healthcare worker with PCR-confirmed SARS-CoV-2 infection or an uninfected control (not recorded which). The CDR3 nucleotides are TGTGCCAGCAGCTTAGTCCCGGGGGGAACCTACGAGCAGTACTTC. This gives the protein CASSLVPGGTYEQYF.